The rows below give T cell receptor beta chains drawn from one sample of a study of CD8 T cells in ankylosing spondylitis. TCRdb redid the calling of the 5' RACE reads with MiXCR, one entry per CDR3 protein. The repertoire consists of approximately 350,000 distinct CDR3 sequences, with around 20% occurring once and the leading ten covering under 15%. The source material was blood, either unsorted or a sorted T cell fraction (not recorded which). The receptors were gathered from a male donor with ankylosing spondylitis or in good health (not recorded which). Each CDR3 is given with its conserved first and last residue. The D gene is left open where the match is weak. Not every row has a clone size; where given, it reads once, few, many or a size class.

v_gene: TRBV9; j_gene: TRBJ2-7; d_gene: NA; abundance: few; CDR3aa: CASSVGTRPYEQYF; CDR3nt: TGTGCCAGCAGCGTGGGGACACGACCGTACGAGCAGTACTTC
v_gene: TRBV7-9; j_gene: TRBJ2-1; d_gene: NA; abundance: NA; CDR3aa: CASSPPQGRYEQFF; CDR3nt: TGTGCCAGCAGCCCACCCCAGGGACGCTATGAGCAGTTCTTC
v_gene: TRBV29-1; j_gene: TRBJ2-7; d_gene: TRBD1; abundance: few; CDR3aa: CSVPGGVYEQYF; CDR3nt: TGCAGCGTGCCAGGGGGAGTGTACGAGCAGTACTTC
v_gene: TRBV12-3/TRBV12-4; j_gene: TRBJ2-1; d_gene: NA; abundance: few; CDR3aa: CASSFWPSDEQFF; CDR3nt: TGTGCCAGCAGTTTTTGGCCGTCGGATGAGCAGTTCTTC
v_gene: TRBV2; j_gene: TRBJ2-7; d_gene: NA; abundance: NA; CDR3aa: CASSSMRTEQYF; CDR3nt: TGTGCCAGCAGTAGTATGCGAACCGAGCAGTACTTC
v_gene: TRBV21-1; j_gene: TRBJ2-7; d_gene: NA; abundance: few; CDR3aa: CASIRAGGPYEQYF; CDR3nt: TGTGCCAGCATCCGAGCGGGGGGGCCGTACGAGCAGTACTTC
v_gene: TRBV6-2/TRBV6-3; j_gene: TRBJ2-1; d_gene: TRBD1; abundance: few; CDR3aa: CASSWSQGAYNEQFF; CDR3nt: TGTGCCAGCAGTTGGTCGCAGGGGGCCTACAATGAGCAGTTCTTC
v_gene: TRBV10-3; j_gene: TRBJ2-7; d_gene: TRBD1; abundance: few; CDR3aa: CAISQGTGTYEQYF; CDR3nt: TGTGCCATCAGCCAGGGGACAGGTACCTACGAGCAGTACTTC
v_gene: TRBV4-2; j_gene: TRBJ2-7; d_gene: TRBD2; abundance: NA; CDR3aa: CASSQRSGGPSYEQYF; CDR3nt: TGTGCCAGCAGCCAGAGGAGCGGGGGGCCCTCCTACGAGCAGTACTTC
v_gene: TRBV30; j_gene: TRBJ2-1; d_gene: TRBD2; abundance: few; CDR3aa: CAWGGERGPREFF; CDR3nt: TGTGCCTGGGGTGGTGAGCGGGGACCTCGAGAGTTCTTC
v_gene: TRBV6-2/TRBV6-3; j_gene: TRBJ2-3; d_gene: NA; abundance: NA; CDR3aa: CASSLAASGLFTDTQYF; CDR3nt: TGTGCCAGCAGTTTAGCCGCAAGCGGACTCTTCACAGATACGCAGTATTTT
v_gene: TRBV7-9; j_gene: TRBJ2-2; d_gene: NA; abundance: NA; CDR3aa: CASSFRLDSGELFF; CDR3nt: TGTGCCAGCAGCTTCCGCCTGGACAGCGGGGAGCTGTTTTTT
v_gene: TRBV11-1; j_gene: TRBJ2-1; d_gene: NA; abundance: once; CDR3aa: CASSLARPGQFTYNEQFF; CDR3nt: TGTGCCAGCAGCTTAGCGCGACCGGGTCAGTTTACCTACAATGAGCAGTTCTTC
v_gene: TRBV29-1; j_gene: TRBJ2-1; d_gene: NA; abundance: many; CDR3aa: CSVESGYNEQFF; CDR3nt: TGCAGCGTTGAATCGGGCTACAATGAGCAGTTCTTC
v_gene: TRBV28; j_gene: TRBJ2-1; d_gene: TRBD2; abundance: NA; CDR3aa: CASTGTSGGAYEQFF; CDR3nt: TGTGCCAGCACCGGGACTAGCGGGGGGGCATATGAGCAGTTCTTC
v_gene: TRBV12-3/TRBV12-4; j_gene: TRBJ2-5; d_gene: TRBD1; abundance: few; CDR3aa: CASSLTGDETQYF; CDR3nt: TGTGCCAGCAGTCTTACAGGGGATGAGACCCAGTACTTC
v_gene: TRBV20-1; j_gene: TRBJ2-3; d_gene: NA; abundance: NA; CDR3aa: CSASVSSRVGDTQYF; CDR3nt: TGCAGTGCTAGTGTGTCTAGCAGGGTGGGAGATACGCAGTATTTT
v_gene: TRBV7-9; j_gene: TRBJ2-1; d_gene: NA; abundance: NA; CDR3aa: CASSSQVRNQFF; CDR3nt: TGTGCCAGCAGCTCCCAAGTTCGGAATCAGTTCTTC
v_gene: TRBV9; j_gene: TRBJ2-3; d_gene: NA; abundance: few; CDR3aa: CASSVAGSSDTQYF; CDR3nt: TGTGCCAGCAGCGTAGCGGGGAGTTCAGATACGCAGTATTTT
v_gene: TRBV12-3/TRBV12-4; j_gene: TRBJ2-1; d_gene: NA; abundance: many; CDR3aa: CASSLGLNNEQFF; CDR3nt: TGTGCCAGCAGTTTGGGTCTTAACAATGAGCAGTTCTTC
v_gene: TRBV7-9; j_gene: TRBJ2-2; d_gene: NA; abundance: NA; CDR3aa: CASSPPSGRSSGELFF; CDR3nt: TGTGCCAGCAGCCCCCCTTCCGGGAGATCCTCCGGGGAGCTGTTTTTT
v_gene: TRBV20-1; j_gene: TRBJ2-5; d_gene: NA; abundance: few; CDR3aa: CSARDRTDVQETQYF; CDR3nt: TGCAGTGCTAGAGATCGGACGGATGTACAAGAGACCCAGTACTTC
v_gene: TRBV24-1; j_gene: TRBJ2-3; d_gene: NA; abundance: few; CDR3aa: CATSDLGTTDTQYF; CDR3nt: TGTGCCACCAGTGATTTGGGGACTACAGATACGCAGTATTTT
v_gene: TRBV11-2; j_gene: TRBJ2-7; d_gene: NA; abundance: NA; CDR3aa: CASSLEFQGGYEQYF; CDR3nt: TGTGCCAGCAGCTTAGAGTTCCAGGGCGGCTACGAGCAGTACTTC
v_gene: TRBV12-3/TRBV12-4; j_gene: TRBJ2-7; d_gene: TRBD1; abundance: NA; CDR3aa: CASTDTRQGSGEQYF; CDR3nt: TGTGCCAGCACCGATACTCGACAGGGGTCGGGGGAGCAGTACTTC
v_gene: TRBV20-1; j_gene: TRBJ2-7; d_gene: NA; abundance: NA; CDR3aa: CSAKTPGELYEQYF; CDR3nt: TGCAGTGCTAAGACCCCCGGGGAACTTTACGAGCAGTACTTC
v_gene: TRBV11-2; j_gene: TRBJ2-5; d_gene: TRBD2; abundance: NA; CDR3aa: CASSLLAVQETQYF; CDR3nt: TGTGCCAGCAGCTTACTAGCGGTCCAAGAGACCCAGTACTTC
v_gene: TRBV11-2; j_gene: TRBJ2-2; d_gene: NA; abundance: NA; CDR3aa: CASSHRETAVF; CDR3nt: TGTGCCAGCAGCCACAGAGAGACAGCGGTTTTT
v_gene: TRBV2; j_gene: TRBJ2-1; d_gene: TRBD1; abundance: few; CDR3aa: CASSEGVGTGNNEQFF; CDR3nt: TGTGCCAGCAGTGAAGGGGTTGGGACAGGGAACAATGAGCAGTTCTTC
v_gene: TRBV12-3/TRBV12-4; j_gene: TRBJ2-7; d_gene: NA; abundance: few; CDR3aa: CASSPTWQGGSYEQYF; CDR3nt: TGTGCCAGCAGTCCCACTTGGCAGGGTGGCAGCTACGAGCAGTACTTC
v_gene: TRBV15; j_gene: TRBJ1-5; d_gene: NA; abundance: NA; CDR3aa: CATSNSGPHQPQHF; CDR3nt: TGTGCCACCAGCAATTCCGGGCCACATCAGCCCCAGCATTTT
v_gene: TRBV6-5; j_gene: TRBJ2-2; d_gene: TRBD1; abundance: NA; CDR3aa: CASGYRGNTGELFF; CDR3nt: TGTGCCAGCGGGTACAGGGGGAACACCGGGGAGCTGTTTTTT
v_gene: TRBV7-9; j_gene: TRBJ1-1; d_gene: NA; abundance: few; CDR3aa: CASSGGTVTEAFF; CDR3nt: TGTGCCAGCAGCGGCGGTACGGTAACTGAAGCTTTCTTT
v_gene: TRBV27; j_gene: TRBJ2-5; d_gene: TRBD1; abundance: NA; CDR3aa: CASSPGTASGETQYF; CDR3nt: TGTGCCAGCAGCCCGGGGACAGCCAGTGGAGAGACCCAGTACTTC
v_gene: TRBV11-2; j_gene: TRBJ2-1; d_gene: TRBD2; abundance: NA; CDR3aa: CASSSSGGEMLEQFF; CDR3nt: TGTGCCAGCAGCTCTAGCGGGGGGGAGATGCTGGAGCAGTTCTTC
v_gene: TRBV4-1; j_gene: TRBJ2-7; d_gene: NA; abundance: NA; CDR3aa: CASSQVHRDEQYF; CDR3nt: TGCGCCAGCAGCCAAGTCCACAGGGACGAGCAGTACTTC
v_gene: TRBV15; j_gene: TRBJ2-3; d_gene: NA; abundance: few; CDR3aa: CATSSWDGSTDTQYF; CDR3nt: TGTGCCACCAGCAGTTGGGATGGGAGCACAGATACGCAGTATTTT
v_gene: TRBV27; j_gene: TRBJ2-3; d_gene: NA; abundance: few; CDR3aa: CASSPQGGYTDTQYF; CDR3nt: TGTGCCAGCAGCCCTCAGGGAGGCTACACAGATACGCAGTATTTT
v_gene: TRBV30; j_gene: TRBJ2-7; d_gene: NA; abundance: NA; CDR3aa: CAWSVLLLEEQYF; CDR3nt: TGTGCCTGGAGTGTACTCCTCTTAGAGGAGCAGTACTTC
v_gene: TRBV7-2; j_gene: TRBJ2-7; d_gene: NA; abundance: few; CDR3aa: CASSLWVGNYEQYF; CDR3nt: TGTGCCAGCAGCTTGTGGGTCGGCAACTACGAGCAGTACTTC